Below, 27 T cell receptor beta chains from the same sample are listed, as sequenced in a study of metastatic and nonmetastatic thyroid tumors. TCRdb reprocessed the PCR reads using MiXCR. The sample includes 60,000 to 75,000 clones, approximately 4.1% of them seen just once. Among the patients, none had received any treatment before thyroid surgery. Sequenced: blood. Every receptor here comes from a female donor with papillary thyroid cancer or a benign thyroid nodule (not recorded which). Some clones in this sample may be carry-over from other donors' samples.

This clone was recorded at least ten times. The V call is TRBV5-1, the J call TRBJ1-4, with a weak D call TRBD1 (5 bases). With 3 bases removed from V and 7 bases from J, the gap between germline ends came to 16 bases. Germline V gene lookup returns CDR1 SGHRS and CDR2 YFSETQ. The CDR3 sequence is 15 residues long. CDR3 residues: CASSYGGGSLEKLFF. Written as DNA, the CDR3 is TGCGCCAGCAGCTACGGTGGGGGATCTCTTGAAAAACTGTTTTTT. The complete variable domain, with remaining parts taken from reference TRBV5-1 and TRBJ1-4, reads KAGVTQTPRYLIKTRGQQVTLSCSPISGHRSVSWYQQTPGQGLQFLFEYFSETQRNKGNFPGRFSGRQFSNSRSEMNVSTLELGDSALYLCASSYGGGSLEKLFFGSGTQLSVL.

This clone was seen repeatedly, ten times or more. This chain links TRBV20-1 with TRBJ2-1; D may be TRBD1 or TRBD2 (5 bases each). Germline loops: CDR1 DFQATT, CDR2 SNEGSKA (reference sequence). The CDR3 is 15 residues long. V was shortened by 2 bases and J by 7 bases, with 18 bases between the two germline ends. The CDR3 DNA follows: TGCAGTGCTAGACCTCCGACTGGGACGAAAAATGAGCAGTTCTTC. Its protein product is CSARPPTGTKNEQFF.

The sample holds many counts of this clone. This sequence joins TRBV6-1 and TRBJ2-4, with D possibly TRBD2 on 6 matching bases. CDR1 MNHNS and CDR2 SASEGT come from the germline V gene. The V gene lost 6 bases and the J gene lost 2 bases, with 26 bases spanning the gap. This CDR3 is built from 19 residues. The CDR3 coding sequence is TGTGCCAGCAGACCCATGGGGGTGCAAGGAAGCGGGTCCAAAAACATTCAGTACTTC. This gives the protein CASRPMGVQGSGSKNIQYF.

This clone was counted only a few times. The J gene is TRBJ1-1, the V gene TRBV7-6; TRBD1 aligns across 10 bases. Germline V gives CDR1 SGHVS, CDR2 FNYEAQ. This CDR3 comprises 15 residues. The V and J ends lost 6 bases and 0 bases, in that order; junction bases with no gene match: 4. This CDR3 reads CASRQGQGLNTEAFF. The DNA for the CDR3 is TGTGCCAGCAGGCAGGGACAGGGGTTGAACACTGAAGCTTTCTTT.

The rearrangement links TRBV28 to TRBJ2-1, with TRBD2 matching 11 bases. Germline trimming cut 6 bases from V and 4 bases from J; bases unmatched to any gene: 8. Per germline, CDR1 MDHEN and CDR2 SYDVKM. The CDR3 runs to 16 residues. CDR3 protein: CASRSSTSGRYNEQFF. In DNA, the CDR3 is TGTGCCAGCAGATCCTCCACTAGCGGGAGATACAATGAGCAGTTCTTC.

This clone was seen many times. The chain links TRBV7-3 to TRBJ2-3; 9 bases match TRBD2. This CDR3 region has 16 residues. The V and J ends lost 3 bases and 5 bases, in that order; junction bases with no gene match: 9. Germline CDR1 is SGHTA and CDR2 is FQGTGA. This CDR3 is CASSFSAGAGGDTQYF. The CDR3 DNA follows: TGTGCCAGCAGCTTTAGCGCGGGAGCGGGGGGAGATACGCAGTATTTT.

This sequence joins TRBV5-1 and TRBJ2-1; possible D gene TRBD1, 6 bases. The CDR3 consists of 17 residues. The V end lost 1 base, the J end lost 3 bases, and 17 bases lay between the germline ends. Germline loops: CDR1 SGHRS, CDR2 YFSETQ. The CDR3 DNA is TGCGCCAGCAGCTTGTTGGTGCGTGGGGGCAGCTACAATGAGCAGTTCTTC. Encoded protein: CASSLLVRGGSYNEQFF.

This clone was counted many times. The sample has other DNA sequences that encode this CDR3 too. This chain links TRBV7-6 with TRBJ2-5, with TRBD2 matching 12 bases. V lost 1 base to trimming and J lost 5 bases; unmatched junction nucleotides: 8. Per the germline V gene, CDR1 is SGHVS and CDR2 is FNYEAQ. The CDR3 contains 17 residues. CDR3 in DNA: TGTGCCAGCAGCTTAGTGACTAGCGGGAGTTCCGGGGAGACCCAGTACTTC. This sequence encodes CASSLVTSGSSGETQYF.

In this sample, this clone turned up a few times. This sequence may be a read error, since a much larger clone differs from it by one base. The chain uses TRBV30 and TRBJ2-5; 9 bases match TRBD2. CDR1 GTSNPN and CDR2 SVGIG come from the germline V gene (reference sequence). The trim removed 3 bases at V and 1 base at J, leaving 18 bases unmatched. This CDR3 is 19 amino acids long. The chain's CDR3 is CAWSALFGGRAGAQETQYF. CDR3 coding DNA: TGTGCCTGGAGCGCCCTTTTTGGCGGGAGGGCCGGAGCCCAAGAGACCCAGTACTTC.

This clone was seen a handful of times. One end of the junction does not line up with germline, which may come from a read error. The V call is TRBV28, the J call TRBJ2-7; the match to TRBD2 covers 10 bases. The CDR3 length is 16 residues. Germline V gene data show CDR1 as MDHEN and CDR2 as SYDVKM. The CDR3 reads CASSPPQAGGPGEHYF. The CDR3 nucleotides read TGTGCCAGCAGTCCCCCGCAAGCGGGAGGGCCGGGGGAGCATTATTTC.

This clone showed up many times. The chain carries TRBV6-2 or TRBV6-3 and TRBJ2-1; the match to TRBD2 covers 11 bases. The CDR3 sequence is 16 residues long. The V gene's germline CDR1 is MNHEY and CDR2 SVGEGT. J was trimmed by 9 bases and V by 6 bases; bases with no gene match: 13. The CDR3 region is CASSRVASGRYAEQFF. CDR3 bases: TGTGCCAGCAGCAGGGTAGCTAGCGGGAGGTATGCTGAGCAGTTCTTC.

This clone has a count of ten or more. This rearrangement joins TRBV6-2 or TRBV6-3 to TRBJ1-1; D ambiguous. V gave up 8 bases and J gave up 3 bases, with 16 bases separating them. Germline CDR1 is MNHEY and CDR2 is SVGEGT. This CDR3 is built from 14 residues. CDR3 loop: CASYSVSSYTEAFF. CDR3 sequence (DNA): TGTGCCAGCTATTCTGTCTCAAGCTACACTGAAGCTTTCTTT.

This clone was detected many times. The chain recombines TRBV2 with TRBJ1-5; D gene ambiguous. CDR3 size: 14 residues. V was shortened by 0 bases and J by 1 base, with 4 bases between the two germline ends. The V gene's germline CDR1 is SNHLY and CDR2 FYNNEI. The CDR3 sequence is CASSEALSNQPQHF. The CDR3 region has the DNA TGTGCCAGCAGTGAAGCGCTCAGCAATCAGCCCCAGCATTTT. Full variable domain (missing parts from reference TRBV2 and TRBJ1-5): EPEVTQTPSHQVTQMGQEVILRCVPISNHLYFYWYRQILGQKVEFLVSFYNNEISEKSEIFDDQFSVERPDGSNFTLKIRSTKLEDSAMYFCASSEALSNQPQHFGDGTRLSIL.

The chain uses TRBV6-2 or TRBV6-3 and TRBJ2-7; D not certain. Germline V CDR1 and CDR2: MNHEY, SVGEGT. CDR3 length equals 13 residues. V was pared by 2 bases and J by 3 bases, with 8 bases between. The CDR3 protein is CASSYQDGYEQYF. In DNA, the CDR3 is TGTGCCAGCAGTTACCAGGACGGCTACGAGCAGTACTTC.

The sample holds many counts of this clone. The chain combines TRBV20-1 with TRBJ1-5; D is perhaps TRBD1 (5 bases). The CDR3 contains 13 residues. The germline gives CDR1 DFQATT, CDR2 SNEGSKA (reference sequence). Trimming removed 3 bases from V and 5 bases from J, with 11 bases in between. CDR3 coding DNA: TGCAGTGCTAGTACAGGCGGGGATCAGCCCCAGCATTTT. The encoded protein is CSASTGGDQPQHF.

This clone was picked up a small number of times. The chain joins TRBV29-1 to TRBJ2-7; no definite D call. Looked up from germline, CDR1 is SQVTM and CDR2 is ANQGSEA. CDR3 length: 12 residues. CDR3 sequence: CNAGPSVAEQYF. CDR3 nucleotides: TGCAACGCCGGGCCGTCAGTCGCCGAACAGTACTTC.

This chain uses TRBV12-3 or TRBV12-4 with TRBJ1-2; maybe TRBD1 (6 bases). V dropped 3 bases and J dropped 2 bases, with 10 bases sitting between them. The CDR3 runs 14 residues. CDR3 sequence: CASSLGTMNYGYTF. CDR3 DNA: TGTGCCAGCAGTTTGGGGACAATGAACTATGGCTACACCTTC.

In its sample, this clone was seen a few times. The V and J genes are TRBV6-1 and TRBJ2-3; TRBD2 aligns across 8 bases. The V and J ends lost 2 bases and 6 bases, in that order; junction bases with no gene match: 7. The CDR3 loop spans 15 amino acids. CDR1 MNHNS and CDR2 SASEGT come from the germline V gene. CDR3 in DNA: TGTGCCAGCAGTGAAACTCCCGGGACTAGGGATACGCAGTATTTT. The encoded protein is CASSETPGTRDTQYF.

This clone showed up many times. The chain links TRBV30 to TRBJ1-2, with D hard to call. Trimming cost V 2 bases and J 3 bases, with 10 bases left between them. Germline V CDR1 and CDR2: GTSNPN, SVGIG (reference sequence). The CDR3 runs to 13 residues. The DNA for the CDR3 is TGTGCCTGGAGTAGGGAAGCTCACTATGGCTACACCTTC. It specifies CAWSREAHYGYTF. The full variable domain, with the rest looked up from reference TRBV30 and TRBJ1-2, is SQTIHQWPATLVQPVGSPLSLECTVEGTSNPNLYWYRQAAGRGLQLLFYSVGIGQISSEVPQNLSASRPQDRQFILSSKKLLLSDSGFYLCAWSREAHYGYTFGSGTRLTVV.

This clone was counted at least ten times. J is TRBJ1-6 and V is TRBV28, with a tentative D call TRBD1 (5 bases). Germline CDR1 MDHEN, CDR2 SYDVKM. Trimming pared 10 bases from V and 6 bases from J, leaving 10 bases between. This CDR3 has 12 residues. CDR3: CATVGGNSPLHF. The CDR3 DNA is TGTGCCACCGTGGGGGGTAATTCACCCCTCCACTTT. The whole variable domain, filled in from reference TRBV28 and TRBJ1-6, reads DVKVTQSSRYLVKRTGEKVFLECVQDMDHENMFWYRQDPGLGLRLIYFSYDVKMKEKGDIPEGYSVSREKKERFSLILESASTNQTSMYLCATVGGNSPLHFGNGTRLTVT.

The table lists this clone with a few counts. The CDR3 protein is CASSLQRVNTGELFF. The CDR3, as DNA: TGTGCCAGCAGCTTACAGCGGGTTAACACCGGGGAGCTGTTTTTT. This sequence joins TRBV7-2 and TRBJ2-2; TRBD2 is a possible D gene (6 bases). The germline gives CDR1 SGHTA, CDR2 FQGNSA. The V and J ends lost 2 bases and 2 bases respectively, with 9 bases between them. There are 15 residues in the CDR3.

This clone has a handful of counts. V and J are TRBV15 and TRBJ2-7; tentative D call: TRBD2 (6 bases). V was trimmed by 0 bases and J by 5 bases, leaving 17 bases between them. CDR1 is LNHNV, CDR2 YYDKDF, per germline (reference sequence). There are 16 residues in the CDR3. In nucleotides, the CDR3 is TGTGCCACCAGCAGAGATGGGGGGAAAATGAGCCACGAGCAGTACTTC. It codes for CATSRDGGKMSHEQYF.

This clone was detected ten times or more. The chain is built from TRBV7-9 and TRBJ1-2; 7 bases line up with TRBD1. V was clipped by 5 bases and J by 7 bases; unmatched bases: 4. The CDR3 sequence is 12 residues long. The germline V gene encodes CDR1 SEHNR and CDR2 FQNEAQ (reference sequence). The CDR3 DNA follows: TGTGCCAGCAGCCTCGGGACAGTTGGCTACACCTTC. This sequence encodes CASSLGTVGYTF.

This chain links TRBV6-1 with TRBJ2-7; D is ambiguous. The CDR3 loop spans 18 amino acids. The V gene lost 7 bases and the J gene lost 3 bases, with 28 bases spanning the gap. Germline V CDR1 and CDR2: MNHNS, SASEGT. The CDR3 reads CASIPRRMGHKIGYEQYF. CDR3 DNA sequence: TGTGCCAGCATCCCACGAAGGATGGGTCACAAGATCGGCTACGAGCAGTACTTC.

At least ten counts were recorded for this clone. This chain uses TRBV19 with TRBJ2-1; D call uncertain. V lost 3 bases and J 5 bases, leaving 8 bases between the germline ends. CDR3 length equals 13 residues. Germline V gene sequence: CDR1 LNHDA, CDR2 SQIVND (reference sequence). CDR3 in amino acids: CASSISRDNEQFF. The CDR3, as DNA: TGTGCCAGTAGTATCTCTAGGGACAATGAGCAGTTCTTC.

To note about this clone: A much larger clone lies a single base off, so this may be a read error. The same CDR3 arises from other DNA sequences in this sample as well. The V and J genes are TRBV7-9 and TRBJ1-1; D unclear. V dropped 1 base and J dropped 8 bases, with 11 bases sitting between them. CDR3 length: 13 residues. The germline V gene has CDR1 SEHNR and CDR2 FQNEAQ (reference sequence). The CDR3 nucleotides read TGTGCCAGCAGCTTAGTTCTGGGCGCCGAAGCTTTCTTT. This sequence encodes CASSLVLGAEAFF.

The table lists this clone with many counts. The chain is built from TRBV30 and TRBJ1-4, with D hard to call. Germline V gene sequence: CDR1 GTSNPN, CDR2 SVGIG (reference sequence). Trimming shortened V by 0 bases and J by 8 bases, and 7 bases separated the two germline ends. The CDR3 spans 12 residues. The CDR3: CAWSVRPEKLFF. CDR3 bases: TGTGCCTGGAGTGTCCGACCCGAAAAACTGTTTTTT.